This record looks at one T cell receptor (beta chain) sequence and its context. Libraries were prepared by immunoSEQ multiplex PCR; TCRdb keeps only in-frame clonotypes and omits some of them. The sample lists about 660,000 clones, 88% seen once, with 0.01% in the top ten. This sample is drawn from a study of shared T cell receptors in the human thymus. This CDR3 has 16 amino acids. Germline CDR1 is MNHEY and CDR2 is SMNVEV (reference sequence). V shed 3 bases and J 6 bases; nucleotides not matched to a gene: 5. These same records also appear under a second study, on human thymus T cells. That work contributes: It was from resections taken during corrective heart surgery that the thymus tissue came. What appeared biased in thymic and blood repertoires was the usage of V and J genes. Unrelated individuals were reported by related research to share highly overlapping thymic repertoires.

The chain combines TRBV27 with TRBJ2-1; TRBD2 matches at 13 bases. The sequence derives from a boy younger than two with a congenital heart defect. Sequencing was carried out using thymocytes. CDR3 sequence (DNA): TGTGCCAGCAGTTTCACTAGCGGGAGGGCCGGCAATGAGCAGTTCTTC. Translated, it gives CASSFTSGRAGNEQFF.